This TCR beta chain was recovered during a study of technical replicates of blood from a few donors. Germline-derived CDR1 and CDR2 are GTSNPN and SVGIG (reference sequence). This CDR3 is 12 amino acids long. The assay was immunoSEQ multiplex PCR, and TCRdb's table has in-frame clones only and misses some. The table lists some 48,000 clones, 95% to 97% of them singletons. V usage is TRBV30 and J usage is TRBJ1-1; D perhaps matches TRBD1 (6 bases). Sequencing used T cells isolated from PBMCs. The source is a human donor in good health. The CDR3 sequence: CGMLTGSTEAFF. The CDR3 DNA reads TGTGGGATGTTAACAGGGTCGACTGAAGCTTTCTTT.